Each of the 14 T cell receptor beta chains below was sequenced from the same sample in a study of blood T cell repertoires in COVID-19. The method was immunoSEQ multiplex PCR; TCRdb's version includes in-frame clones alone and lacks a portion of them. The table lists roughly 400,000 clones, nearly 90% of them singletons. The sample comprised PBMCs or T cells enriched from blood (not recorded which). The source is a woman in her 30s who had recovered from COVID-19.

This chain connects TRBV10-3 to TRBJ1-6; 12 bases match TRBD1. CDR3 length equals 14 residues. V dropped 8 bases and J dropped 7; count of bases not matched to a gene: 3. Germline V gives CDR1 ENHRY, CDR2 SYGVKD. The CDR3 DNA reads as TGTGCCATCGGGACAGGGGGCTGGAATTCACCCCTCCACTTT. Its translation is CAIGTGGWNSPLHF.

V usage is TRBV7-3 and J usage is TRBJ2-2; TRBD2 is a possible D gene (6 bases). This CDR3 has 15 amino acids. Germline V gives CDR1 SGHTA, CDR2 FQGTGA. The V end was cut by 2 bases, the J end by 4 bases, with 11 bases between. CDR3 nucleotides: TGTGCCAGCAGCTTATCCCGGGAGAGCACCGGGGAGCTGTTTTTT. Its protein product is CASSLSRESTGELFF.

A remark on this clone: Distinct nucleotide sequences in the sample also encode this CDR3. The V call is TRBV9, the J call TRBJ2-2; D possibly corresponds to TRBD1 (5 bases). V dropped 3 bases and J dropped 1 base, with 7 bases sitting between them. Germline V gene sequence: CDR1 SGDLS, CDR2 YYNGEE. CDR3 length: 14 residues. The CDR3 here is CASSATGNTGELFF. CDR3 DNA: TGTGCCAGCAGCGCTACAGGGAACACCGGGGAGCTGTTTTTT.

The J gene is TRBJ2-3, the V gene TRBV15; 9 bases match TRBD2. In germline, CDR1 is LNHNV, CDR2 YYDKDF (reference sequence). The CDR3 loop spans 18 amino acids. V shed 2 bases, J shed 6 bases, and the junction held 15 bases outside the gene matches. CDR3 DNA sequence: TGTGCCACCAGCAGATCTCCCCGTCGGCGGGGGGGCCGGGATACGCAGTATTTT. It is translated as CATSRSPRRRGGRDTQYF.

The chain is built from TRBV5-1 and TRBJ1-1; D might be TRBD1 (5 bases). This CDR3 region has 16 residues. V dropped 4 bases and J dropped 1 base, with 17 bases sitting between them. The V gene's germline CDR1 is SGHRS and CDR2 YFSETQ. The CDR3 loop is CASSKDTVKENTEAFF. In DNA form, the CDR3 reads TGCGCCAGCAGCAAGGACACAGTCAAAGAGAACACTGAAGCTTTCTTT.

V gene TRBV28 combines with J gene TRBJ1-5, with a weak D call TRBD1 (5 bases). The CDR3 is 13 amino acids. The germline gives CDR1 MDHEN, CDR2 SYDVKM. The V and J ends lost 5 bases and 11 bases respectively, with 16 bases between them. The CDR3 loop reads CASSLRAPLAQHF. The CDR3 DNA follows: TGTGCCAGCAGTCTCAGGGCCCCTCTGGCCCAGCATTTT.

The chain has TRBV27 and TRBJ1-5, with D possibly TRBD1 on 5 matching bases. V was pared by 7 bases and J by 5 bases, with 9 bases between. The CDR3 extends over 12 amino acids. Germline CDR1 reads MNHEY; CDR2 reads SMNVEV (reference sequence). CDR3 in amino acids: CASTTGDQPQHF. The CDR3 DNA reads TGTGCCAGCACGACGGGGGATCAGCCCCAGCATTTT.

Only one count was recorded for this clone. The rearrangement joins TRBV4-1 to TRBJ1-2; D might be TRBD1 (5 bases). The length of the CDR3 is 14 residues. Trimming cost V 4 bases and J 1 base, with 10 bases left between them. Germline CDR1 is MGHRA and CDR2 is YSYEKL. The CDR3, as DNA: TGCGCCAGCAGCCGACAGATTAATAACTATGGCTACACCTTC. Translated: CASSRQINNYGYTF.

The chain joins TRBV18 to TRBJ1-2, with 7 bases identical to TRBD1. The V gene's germline CDR1 is KGHSH and CDR2 LQKENI. The V and J ends lost 3 bases and 4 bases, in that order; junction bases with no gene match: 5. The CDR3 has 14 residues. The CDR3 DNA follows: TGTGCCAGCTCACCCGAGGACAGGTCCTATGGCTACACCTTC. Its translation: CASSPEDRSYGYTF.

The chain has TRBV19 and TRBJ1-1; D gene uncertain. The germline CDR1 and CDR2 sequences are LNHDA and SQIVND (reference sequence). This CDR3 contains 15 residues. V was cut by 1 base and J by 2 bases, with 11 bases left in between. The CDR3 here is CASSIGYGRNTEAFF. DNA of the CDR3: TGTGCCAGTAGTATAGGATACGGGAGAAACACTGAAGCTTTCTTT.

V usage is TRBV3-1 (or the pseudogene TRBV3-2) and J usage is TRBJ1-2; no reliable D call. Trimming shortened V by 4 bases and J by 3 bases, and 21 bases separated the two germline ends. The CDR3 runs 17 residues. Germline-derived CDR1 and CDR2 are LGHDT and YNNKEL (reference sequence). CDR3 sequence reads: CASSPPHRPMGHYGYTF. The CDR3, as DNA: TGTGCCAGCAGCCCCCCGCACAGACCCATGGGTCACTATGGCTACACCTTC.

The V gene is TRBV19, the J gene TRBJ2-6, with D possibly matching TRBD1 (6 bases). The CDR3 runs 16 residues. Germline assignment: CDR1 LNHDA and CDR2 SQIVND (reference sequence). Trimming left V 5 bases short and J 2 bases short, with 13 bases between. CDR3 region: CASSGPQGTGANVLTF. The CDR3 DNA is TGTGCCAGTAGTGGGCCACAGGGTACTGGGGCCAACGTCCTGACTTTC. The full variable domain, its missing parts supplied by reference TRBV19 and TRBJ2-6, is DGGITQSPKYLFRKEGQNVTLSCEQNLNHDAMYWYRQDPGQGLRLIYYSQIVNDFQKGDIAEGYSVSREKKESFPLTVTSAQKNPTAFYLCASSGPQGTGANVLTFGAGSRLTVL.

This rearrangement joins TRBV5-1 to TRBJ2-7; maybe TRBD1 (5 bases). This CDR3 has 15 residues. CDR1 SGHRS and CDR2 YFSETQ come from the germline V gene. V was pared by 1 base and J by 1 base, with 12 bases between. CDR3 coding DNA: TGCGCCAGCAGCTTGACGGTCGCAGGGTCCTACGAGCAGTACTTC. Its protein product is CASSLTVAGSYEQYF.

The gene calls are TRBV5-1 and TRBJ2-3, with D tentatively TRBD1 (6 bases). Germline lookup yields CDR1 SGHRS and CDR2 YFSETQ. V lost 0 bases, J lost 3 bases, and 11 bases lay in between. The CDR3 spans 15 residues. CDR3 in DNA: TGCGCCAGCAGCTTGGAGGGGGACACGACAGATACGCAGTATTTT. The encoded protein is CASSLEGDTTDTQYF.